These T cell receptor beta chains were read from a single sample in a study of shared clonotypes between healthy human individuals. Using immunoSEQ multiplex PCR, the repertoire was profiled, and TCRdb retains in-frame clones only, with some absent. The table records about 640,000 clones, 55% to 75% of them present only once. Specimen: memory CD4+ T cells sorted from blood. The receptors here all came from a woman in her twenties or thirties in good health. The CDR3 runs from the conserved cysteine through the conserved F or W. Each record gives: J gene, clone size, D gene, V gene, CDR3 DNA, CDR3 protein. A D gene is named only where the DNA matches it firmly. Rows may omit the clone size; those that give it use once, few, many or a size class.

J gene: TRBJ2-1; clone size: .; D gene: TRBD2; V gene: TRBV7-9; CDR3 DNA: TGTGCCAGCAGCCCCGGGACTAGCGCTTACAATGAGCAGTTCTTC; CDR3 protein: CASSPGTSAYNEQFF
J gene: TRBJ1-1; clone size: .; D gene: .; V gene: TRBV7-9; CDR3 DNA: TGTGCCAGCAGCTCGTCTGGAGGGACCAACACTGAAGCTTTCTTT; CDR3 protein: CASSSSGGTNTEAFF
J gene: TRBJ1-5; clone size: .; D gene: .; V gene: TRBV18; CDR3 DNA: TGTGCCAGCTCACCAGACCGTCAGAGCAATCAGCCCCAGCATTTT; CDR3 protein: CASSPDRQSNQPQHF
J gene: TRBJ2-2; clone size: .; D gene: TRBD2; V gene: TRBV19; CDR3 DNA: TGTGCCAGTAAGGGGACTAGAGCGAACACCGGGGAGCTGTTTTTT; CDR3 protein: CASKGTRANTGELFF
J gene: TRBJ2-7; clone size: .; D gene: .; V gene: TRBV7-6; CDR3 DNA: TGTGCCAGCAGCTTGTCGGTTACCTACGAGCAGTACTTC; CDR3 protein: CASSLSVTYEQYF
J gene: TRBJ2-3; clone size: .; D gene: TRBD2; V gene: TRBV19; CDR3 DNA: TGTGCCAGTAGTACTGGGAGGGCCTTCGACAATACGCAGTATTTT; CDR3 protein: CASSTGRAFDNTQYF
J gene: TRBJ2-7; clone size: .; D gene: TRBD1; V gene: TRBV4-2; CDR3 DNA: TGTGCCAGCAGCCCTAACAGGGGTCTGGACGAGCAGTACTTC; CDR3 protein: CASSPNRGLDEQYF
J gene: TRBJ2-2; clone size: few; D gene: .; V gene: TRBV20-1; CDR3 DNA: TGCAGTGCTCATTACCCCGGGGAGCTGTTTTTT; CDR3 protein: CSAHYPGELFF
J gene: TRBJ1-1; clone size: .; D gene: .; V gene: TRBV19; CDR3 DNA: TGTGCCAGTAGTAAGGACAAGGGGTTTACGGACACTGAAGCTTTCTTT; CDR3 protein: CASSKDKGFTDTEAFF
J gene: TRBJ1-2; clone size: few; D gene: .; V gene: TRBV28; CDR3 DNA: TGTGCCAGCAGCCAAACGGGAGGCTACACCTTC; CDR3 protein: CASSQTGGYTF
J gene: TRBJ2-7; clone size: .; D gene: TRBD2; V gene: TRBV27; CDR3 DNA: TGTGCCAGCAGCCCCCGCTGGACTAGCGGCTACGAGCAGTACTTC; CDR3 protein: CASSPRWTSGYEQYF
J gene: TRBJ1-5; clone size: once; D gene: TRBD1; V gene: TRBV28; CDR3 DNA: TGTGCCACCACAGGGGCCCATCAGCCCCAGCATTTT; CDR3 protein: CATTGAHQPQHF
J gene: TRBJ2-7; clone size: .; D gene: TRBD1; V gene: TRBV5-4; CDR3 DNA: TGTGCCAGCAGCTTGATCCCTGAATACGGGACAGGGAGCTCCTACGAGCAGTACTTC; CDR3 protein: CASSLIPEYGTGSSYEQYF
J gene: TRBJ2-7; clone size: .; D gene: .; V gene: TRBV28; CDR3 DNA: TGTGCCAGCAGGGAAACCCGGGACGTTTACGAGCAGTACTTC; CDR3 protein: CASRETRDVYEQYF
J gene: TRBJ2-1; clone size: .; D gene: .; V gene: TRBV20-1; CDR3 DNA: TGCAGTGCTCGTGGGTACAGGGACCTGTTCTTC; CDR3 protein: CSARGYRDLFF
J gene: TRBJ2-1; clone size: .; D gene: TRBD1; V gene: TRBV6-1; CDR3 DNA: TGTGCCAGCGGGGTGTGGACAGGGCCTACAAATGAGCAGTTCTTC; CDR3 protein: CASGVWTGPTNEQFF
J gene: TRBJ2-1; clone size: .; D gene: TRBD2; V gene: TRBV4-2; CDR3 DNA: TGTGCCAGCAGCCGCAGACTAGCGACTACCAATGAGCAGTTCTTC; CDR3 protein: CASSRRLATTNEQFF
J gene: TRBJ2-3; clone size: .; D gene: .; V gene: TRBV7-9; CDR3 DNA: TGTGCCAGCAGCTTAGGGGCGAGCAGGGGTACGCAGTATTTT; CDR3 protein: CASSLGASRGTQYF
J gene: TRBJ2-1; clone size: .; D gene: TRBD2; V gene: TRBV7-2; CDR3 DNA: TGTGCCAGCAGAACGGGACTAGCAGGTGGCCCCAGCTCCTACAATGAGCAGTTCTTC; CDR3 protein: CASRTGLAGGPSSYNEQFF
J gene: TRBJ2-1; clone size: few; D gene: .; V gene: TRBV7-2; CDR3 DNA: TGTGCCAGCAGCTTAGGGTCCACGGTCTACAATGAGCAGTTCTTC; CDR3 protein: CASSLGSTVYNEQFF
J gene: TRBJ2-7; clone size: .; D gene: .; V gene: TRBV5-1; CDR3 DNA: TGCGCCAGCGGGGGAGAAAGCGGGTCTAGCTCCTACGAGCAGTACTTC; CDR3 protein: CASGGESGSSSYEQYF
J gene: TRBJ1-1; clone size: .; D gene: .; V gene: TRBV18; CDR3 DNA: TGTGCCAGCTCACCACCTGGCGACACTGAAGCTTTCTTT; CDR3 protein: CASSPPGDTEAFF
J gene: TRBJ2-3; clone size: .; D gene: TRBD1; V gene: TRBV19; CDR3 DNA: TGTGCCAGTAGGGGACAGGGTACAGATACGCAGTATTTT; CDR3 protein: CASRGQGTDTQYF
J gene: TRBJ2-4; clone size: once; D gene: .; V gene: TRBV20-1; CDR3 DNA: TGCAGTGCCGACCCGAAAGGCATTCAGTACTTC; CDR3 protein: CSADPKGIQYF
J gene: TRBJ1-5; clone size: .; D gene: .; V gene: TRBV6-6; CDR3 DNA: TGTGCCAGCAGTCAAACCACGGGGGGGAGCAATCAGCCCCAGCATTTT; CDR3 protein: CASSQTTGGSNQPQHF
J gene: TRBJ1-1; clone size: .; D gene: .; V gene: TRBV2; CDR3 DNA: TGTGCCAGCAGTGTAGCAGTTAGAGGCACTGAAGCTTTCTTT; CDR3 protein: CASSVAVRGTEAFF
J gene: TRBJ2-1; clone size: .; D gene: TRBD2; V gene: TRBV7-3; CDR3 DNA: TGTGCCAGCAGCCCAGGCCCGGGACTAGCGAGACATGAGCAGTTCTTC; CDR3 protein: CASSPGPGLARHEQFF
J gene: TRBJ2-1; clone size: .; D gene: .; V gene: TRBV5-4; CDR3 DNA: TGTGCCAGCAGCCTAGGGGTTGAGCAGTTCTTC; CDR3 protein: CASSLGVEQFF